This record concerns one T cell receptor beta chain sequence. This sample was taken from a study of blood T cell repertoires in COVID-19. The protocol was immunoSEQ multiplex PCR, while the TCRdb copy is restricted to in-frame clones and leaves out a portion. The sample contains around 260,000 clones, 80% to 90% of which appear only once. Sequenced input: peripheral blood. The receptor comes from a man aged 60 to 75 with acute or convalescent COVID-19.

The CDR3, as DNA: TGTGCCAGCAGGGACATTCGGGAGACCCAGTACTTC. It codes for CASRDIRETQYF. The rearrangement links TRBV27 to TRBJ2-5; maybe TRBD1 (5 bases). Trimming stripped 6 bases from V and 5 bases from J, with 10 bases between. The germline V gene has CDR1 MNHEY and CDR2 SMNVEV (reference sequence). CDR3 length equals 12 residues.